This T cell receptor beta chain was observed in a study of blood T cell repertoires in COVID-19. The CDR3 consists of 12 residues. Trimming stripped 6 bases from V and 13 bases from J, with 13 bases between. Germline CDR1 is LNHDA and CDR2 is SQIVND (reference sequence). TCRdb's table, derived via immunoSEQ multiplex PCR, lists solely in-frame clones and lacks some. The sample shows roughly 150,000 clones, roughly 88% of them seen only once. The TCR sequence derives from a man in his 70s who had been exposed to COVID-19. This rearrangement joins TRBV19 to TRBJ1-6; no clear D. Material for sequencing was PBMCs or T cells enriched from blood (not recorded which). The CDR3 protein is CASRMVSGPLHF. The CDR3 DNA follows: TGTGCCAGTAGAATGGTTAGTGGTCCCCTCCACTTT.